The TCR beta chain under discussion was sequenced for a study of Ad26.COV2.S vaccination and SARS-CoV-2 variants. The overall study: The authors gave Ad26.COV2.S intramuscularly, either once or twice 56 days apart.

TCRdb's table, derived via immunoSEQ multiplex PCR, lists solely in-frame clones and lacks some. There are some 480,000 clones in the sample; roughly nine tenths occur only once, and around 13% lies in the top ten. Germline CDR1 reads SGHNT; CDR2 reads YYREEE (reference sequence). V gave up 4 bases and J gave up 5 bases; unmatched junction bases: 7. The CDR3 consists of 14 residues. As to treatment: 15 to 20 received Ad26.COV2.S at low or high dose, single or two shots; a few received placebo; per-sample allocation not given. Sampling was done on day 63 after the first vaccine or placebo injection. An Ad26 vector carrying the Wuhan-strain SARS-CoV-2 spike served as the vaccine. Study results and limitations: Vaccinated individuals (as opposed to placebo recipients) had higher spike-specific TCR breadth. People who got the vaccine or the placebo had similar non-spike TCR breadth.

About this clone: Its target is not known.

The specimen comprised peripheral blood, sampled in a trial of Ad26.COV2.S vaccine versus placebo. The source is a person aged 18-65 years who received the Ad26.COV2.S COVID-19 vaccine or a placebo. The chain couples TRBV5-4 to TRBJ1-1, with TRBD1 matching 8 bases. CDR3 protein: CASSPDRVGTEAFF. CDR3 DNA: TGTGCCAGCAGCCCGGACAGGGTCGGAACTGAAGCTTTCTTT.